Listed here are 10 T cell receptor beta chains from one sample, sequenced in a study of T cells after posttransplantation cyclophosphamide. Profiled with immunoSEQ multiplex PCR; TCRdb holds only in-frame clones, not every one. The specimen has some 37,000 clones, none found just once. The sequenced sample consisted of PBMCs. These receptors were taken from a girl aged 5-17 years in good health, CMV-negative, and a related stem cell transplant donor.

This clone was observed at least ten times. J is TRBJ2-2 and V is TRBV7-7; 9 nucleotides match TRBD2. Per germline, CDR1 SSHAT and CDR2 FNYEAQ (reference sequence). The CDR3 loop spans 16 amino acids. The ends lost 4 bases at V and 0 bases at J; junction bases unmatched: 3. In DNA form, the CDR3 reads TGTGCCAGCAGCTCCTTAGCGGGAGCGAACACCGGGGAGCTGTTTTTT. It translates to CASSSLAGANTGELFF.

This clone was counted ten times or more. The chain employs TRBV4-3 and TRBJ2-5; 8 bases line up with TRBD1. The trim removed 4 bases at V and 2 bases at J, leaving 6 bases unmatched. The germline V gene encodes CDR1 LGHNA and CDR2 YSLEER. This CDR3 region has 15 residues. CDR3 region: CASSRGTGSQETQYF. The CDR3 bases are TGCGCCAGCAGCCGGGGGACAGGATCTCAAGAGACCCAGTACTTC.

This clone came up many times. CDR3 amino acids: CASSIGSAGGAHEQYF. The CDR3 coding sequence is TGCGCCAGCAGCATTGGTTCGGCGGGAGGGGCCCACGAGCAGTACTTC. The chain joins TRBV5-1 to TRBJ2-7; 9 positions agree with TRBD2. Germline V lookup: CDR1 SGHRS, CDR2 YFSETQ. The CDR3 consists of 16 residues. The V gene end was trimmed by 4 bases and the J gene end by 5 bases; junction bases not matched to a gene: 13.

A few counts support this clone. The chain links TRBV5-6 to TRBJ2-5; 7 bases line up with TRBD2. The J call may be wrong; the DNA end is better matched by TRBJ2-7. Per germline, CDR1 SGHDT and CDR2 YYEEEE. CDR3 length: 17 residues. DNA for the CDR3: TGTGCCAGCAGCTTGTACCCGTTAGATCCTAGCGGCTACGAGCAGTACTTC. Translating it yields CASSLYPLDPSGYEQYF.

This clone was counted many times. CDR3 in DNA: TGTGCCAGCAGCTTGAATCAGGCGGGGGCCGGGGAGCTGTTTTTT. It yields the protein CASSLNQAGAGELFF. This sequence joins TRBV7-3 and TRBJ2-2; 7 bases line up with TRBD2. Germline V gene lookup returns CDR1 SGHTA and CDR2 FQGTGA. The CDR3 is made up of 15 amino acids. V lost 3 bases and J lost 6; bases outside the gene matches: 7.

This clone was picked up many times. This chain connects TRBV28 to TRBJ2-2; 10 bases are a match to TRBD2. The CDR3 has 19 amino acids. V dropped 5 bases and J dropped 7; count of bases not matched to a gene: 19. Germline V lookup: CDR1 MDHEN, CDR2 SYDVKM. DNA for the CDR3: TGTGCCAGCAGTGATACCGGACTAGCGGCTAATAAAGATATCGGGGAGCTGTTTTTT. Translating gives CASSDTGLAANKDIGELFF. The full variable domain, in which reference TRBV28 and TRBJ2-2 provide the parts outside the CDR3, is DVKVTQSSRYLVKRTGEKVFLECVQDMDHENMFWYRQDPGLGLRLIYFSYDVKMKEKGDIPEGYSVSREKKERFSLILESASTNQTSMYLCASSDTGLAANKDIGELFFGEGSRLTVL.

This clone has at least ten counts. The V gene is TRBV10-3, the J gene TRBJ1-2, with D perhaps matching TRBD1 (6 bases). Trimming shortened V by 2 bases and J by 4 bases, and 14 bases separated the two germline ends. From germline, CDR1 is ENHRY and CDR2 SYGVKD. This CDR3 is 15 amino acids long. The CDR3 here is CAISEGATGTYGYTF. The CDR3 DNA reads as TGTGCCATCAGTGAGGGGGCCACAGGGACCTATGGCTACACCTTC.

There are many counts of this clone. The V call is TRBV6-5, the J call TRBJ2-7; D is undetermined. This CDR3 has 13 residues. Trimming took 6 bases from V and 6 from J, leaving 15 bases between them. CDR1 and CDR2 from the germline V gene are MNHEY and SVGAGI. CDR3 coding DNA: TGTGCCAGCAGACAACCGGGTCTAGGCGAGCAGTACTTC. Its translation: CASRQPGLGEQYF.

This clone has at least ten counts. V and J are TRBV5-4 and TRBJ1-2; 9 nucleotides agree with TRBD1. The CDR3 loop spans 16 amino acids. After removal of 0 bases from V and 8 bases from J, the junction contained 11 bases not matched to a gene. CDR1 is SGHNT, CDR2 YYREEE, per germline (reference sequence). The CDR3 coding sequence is TGTGCCAGCAGCTTGGCCAACCCGGGACAGGGAGGAGGCTACACCTTC. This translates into CASSLANPGQGGGYTF.

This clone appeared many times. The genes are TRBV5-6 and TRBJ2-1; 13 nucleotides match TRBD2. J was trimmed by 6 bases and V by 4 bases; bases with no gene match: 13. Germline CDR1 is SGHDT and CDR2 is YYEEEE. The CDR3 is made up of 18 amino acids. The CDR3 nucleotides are TGTGCCAGCAGCCTCCGGACTAGCGGGAGAGGATGGCGCAATGAGCAGTTCTTC. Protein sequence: CASSLRTSGRGWRNEQFF.